This is a list of T cell receptor beta chains from one sample in a study of cytomegalovirus exposure and HLA in healthy donors. Repertoires were generated with immunoSEQ multiplex PCR, while TCRdb's copy carries only in-frame clones and drops some. The sample records approximately 190,000 clones, approximately 82% being singletons. The sample was PBMCs. Receptors were obtained from a woman between 18 and 30 years old in good health and CMV-seronegative. Both conserved end residues are part of each CDR3. The D gene is left open where the match is weak.

J gene | V gene | D gene | CDR3 DNA | CDR3 protein
TRBJ1-2 | TRBV28 | NA | TGTGCCAGCAGACTGGGGGGAGTAGGTGGCGGCTACACCTTC | CASRLGGVGGGYTF
TRBJ2-1 | TRBV5-4 | TRBD2 | TGTGCCAGCAGCTTGGTGACTAGCGGAACCTACAATGAGCAGTTCTTC | CASSLVTSGTYNEQFF
TRBJ2-3 | TRBV2 | NA | TGTGCCAGCAGTCGACTAACAATAGATACGCAGTATTTT | CASSRLTIDTQYF
TRBJ2-7 | TRBV6-6 | NA | TGTGCCAGCAGTTCCCTGACAGGACAAAGCTCCTACGAGCAGTACTTC | CASSSLTGQSSYEQYF
TRBJ1-1 | TRBV4-1 | NA | TGCGCCAGCAGCCAAGGGGCACCTATGAACACTGAAGCTTTCTTT | CASSQGAPMNTEAFF
TRBJ2-7 | TRBV25-1 | TRBD2 | TGTGCCACCCAGAGAGCGGGAACGGGGATTGTTGAGCAGTACTTC | CATQRAGTGIVEQYF
TRBJ1-2 | TRBV11-3 | TRBD1 | TGTGCCAGCAGATTTACCCCCGGGACAGCCTCCGGCTACACCTTC | CASRFTPGTASGYTF
TRBJ1-4 | TRBV6-1 | TRBD1 | TGTGCCAGCAGTAAGGGACAGGTTAATGAAAAACTGTTTTTT | CASSKGQVNEKLFF
TRBJ1-5 | TRBV6-1 | TRBD1 | TGTGCCAGCAGACACAGGGGTGATAGCAATCAGCCCCAGCATTTT | CASRHRGDSNQPQHF
TRBJ1-5 | TRBV2 | TRBD1 | TGTGCCAGCAGTGACCGACAGGGGGGGAGAAGCAATCAGCCCCAGCATTTT | CASSDRQGGRSNQPQHF
TRBJ2-5 | TRBV6-6 | TRBD2 | TGTGCCAGCAGTTACTCGAGGCGGGAGGGGCAAGAGACCCAGTACTTC | CASSYSRREGQETQYF
TRBJ2-2 | TRBV5-1 | NA | TGCGCCAGCAGCTTCGGTGGCCGAGGATTTAACCCCGGGGAGCTGTTTTTT | CASSFGGRGFNPGELFF
TRBJ2-3 | TRBV11-2 | NA | TGTGCCAGCAGCTTACGGCTAGCGGAGGGGGGCACAGATACGCAGTATTTT | CASSLRLAEGGTDTQYF
TRBJ2-3 | TRBV5-1 | TRBD1 | TGCGCCAGCAGCTTAGGGACAGGGGTCTCGAATACGCAGTATTTT | CASSLGTGVSNTQYF
TRBJ1-2 | TRBV6-5 | NA | TGTGCCAGCAGTTACTCGGCGCAGGGGTTTGGCTACACCTTC | CASSYSAQGFGYTF
TRBJ1-2 | TRBV2 | TRBD1 | TGTGCCAGCTACGACCCAGGGGGATGGGGGCTAGGCTACACCTTC | CASYDPGGWGLGYTF
TRBJ2-1 | TRBV28 | TRBD2 | TGTGCCAGCAGTTTACGGGGGGGGACTAGCGGGAGCTCCTACAATGAGCAGTTCTTC | CASSLRGGTSGSSYNEQFF
TRBJ1-2 | TRBV30 | TRBD1 | TGTGCCTGGAGTGCTCCAGGGGGCAGGGGCTACACCTTC | CAWSAPGGRGYTF